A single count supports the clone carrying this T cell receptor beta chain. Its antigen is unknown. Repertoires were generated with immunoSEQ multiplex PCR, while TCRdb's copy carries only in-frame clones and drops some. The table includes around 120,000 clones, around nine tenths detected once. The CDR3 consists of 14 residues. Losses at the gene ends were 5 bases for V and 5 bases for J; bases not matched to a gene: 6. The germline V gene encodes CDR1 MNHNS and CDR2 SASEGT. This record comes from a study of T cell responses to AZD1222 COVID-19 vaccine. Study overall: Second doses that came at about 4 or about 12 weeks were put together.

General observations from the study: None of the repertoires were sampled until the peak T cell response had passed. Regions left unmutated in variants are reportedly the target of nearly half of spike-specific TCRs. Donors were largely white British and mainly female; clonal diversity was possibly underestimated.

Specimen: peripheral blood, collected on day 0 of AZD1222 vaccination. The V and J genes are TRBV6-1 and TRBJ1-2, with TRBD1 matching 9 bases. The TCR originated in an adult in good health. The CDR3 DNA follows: TGTGCCAGCAGTTCCCAAGGACAGGGGTATGGCTACACCTTC. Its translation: CASSSQGQGYGYTF.